This TCR beta chain derives from a study of blood T cell repertoires in COVID-19. V trimming: 3 bases; J trimming: 7 bases; junction bases outside the gene matches: 8. The CDR3 covers 14 residues. Germline CDR1 is KGHSH and CDR2 is LQKENI. Produced via immunoSEQ multiplex PCR; TCRdb's table is partial and in-frame only. The table records 150,000 to 200,000 clones, about 83% of them present only once. V gene TRBV18 combines with J gene TRBJ1-1; 7 nucleotides match TRBD1. The receptor was isolated from a human donor in a cohort sampled during active COVID-19. Sequenced material: peripheral blood. CDR3 coding DNA: TGTGCCAGCTCACCGGAACAGGGGTATGGTGAAGCTTTCTTT. This codes for CASSPEQGYGEAFF.